This section outlines one TCR beta chain sequence together with its context. No antigen is known for it. This specimen belongs to a study of CD8 T cells in ankylosing spondylitis. Deletions cut 2 bases from V and 3 bases from J, with 10 bases between. The germline V gene encodes CDR1 SEHNR and CDR2 FQNEAQ (reference sequence). The CDR3 length is 14 residues. It was by quantitative 5'-RACE with molecular barcodes that TCR beta libraries were made. TCRdb independently ran MiXCR on the 5' RACE reads; one entry per CDR3 protein. The sample records approximately 200,000 distinct CDR3 sequences, around 13% being singletons. Notes on the study in general: Disease-linked clones, CD8+, were relatively rare in peripheral blood. Reports say disease-linked clones showed up significantly more in matched ankylosing spondylitis synovial fluid. Typical of ankylosing spondylitis blood, it appeared, was a TCR beta motif of eight highly homologous variants.

The TCR sequence derives from a male donor with ankylosing spondylitis or in good health (not recorded which). Sequenced material: blood, either unsorted or a sorted T cell fraction (not recorded which). The gene calls are TRBV7-9 and TRBJ1-2; weak D call: TRBD1 (6 bases). The CDR3 nucleotides are TGTGCCAGCAGCTTAACAGGGTCGGACTATGGCTACACCTTC. This codes for CASSLTGSDYGYTF.